The 19 T cell receptor beta chains reported below all come from one sample, sequenced in a study of blood T cell repertoires in COVID-19. Produced via immunoSEQ multiplex PCR; TCRdb's table is partial and in-frame only. The sample has tens of thousands of clones, just under 85% seen once. Sequencing used peripheral blood. The origin of the receptors is a man aged 65 to 85 with acute or convalescent COVID-19.

The chain carries TRBV11-3 and TRBJ2-2, with a tentative D call TRBD2 (5 bases). With 6 bases removed from V and 2 bases from J, the gap between germline ends came to 10 bases. The CDR3 loop spans 14 amino acids. The germline V gene has CDR1 SGHNT and CDR2 YENEEA. In nucleotides, the CDR3 is TGTGCCAGCAGTGCCGGGGTAAACACCGGGGAGCTGTTTTTT. Translated, it gives CASSAGVNTGELFF.

The chain links TRBV7-2 to TRBJ1-3; 9 bases match TRBD1. Unmatched junction bases numbered 1, after V lost 5 bases and J lost 2 bases. The CDR3 totals 14 residues. CDR1 and CDR2 from the germline V gene are SGHTA and FQGNSA. CDR3 region: CASSRDRAGNTIYF. CDR3 nucleotides: TGTGCCAGCAGCCGGGACAGGGCTGGAAACACCATATATTTT. The full variable domain, with the rest looked up from reference TRBV7-2 and TRBJ1-3, is GAGVSQSPSNKVTEKGKDVELRCDPISGHTALYWYRQSLGQGLEFLIYFQGNSAPDKSGLPSDRFSAERTGGSVSTLTIQRTQQEDSAVYLCASSRDRAGNTIYFGEGSWLTVV.

The chain combines TRBV7-3 with TRBJ2-5; D gene unclear. CDR1 and CDR2 from the germline V gene are SGHTA and FQGTGA. Deletions cut 3 bases from V and 2 bases from J, with 7 bases between. The CDR3 extends over 13 amino acids. The CDR3 nucleotides read TGTGCCAGCAGCTTCGGAGTACAAGAGACCCAGTACTTC. Its protein is CASSFGVQETQYF.

V and J are TRBV7-2 and TRBJ1-3; D ambiguous. Germline V gene lookup returns CDR1 SGHTA and CDR2 FQGNSA. Trimming stripped 5 bases from V and 2 bases from J, with 10 bases between. The CDR3 is 14 residues long. CDR3 region: CASSPGVTGNTIYF. CDR3 coding DNA: TGTGCCAGCAGCCCCGGGGTCACTGGAAACACCATATATTTT.

The genes are TRBV19 and TRBJ1-1; D is possibly TRBD1 (5 bases). Per germline, CDR1 LNHDA and CDR2 SQIVND (reference sequence). The CDR3 runs 13 residues. Trimming took 6 bases from V and 1 from J, leaving 9 bases between them. The DNA for the CDR3 is TGTGCCAGTAGCCTGGGGGGGAACACTGAAGCTTTCTTT. Translating it yields CASSLGGNTEAFF.

This chain joins TRBV6-6 and TRBJ1-6; the match to TRBD1 covers 10 bases. This CDR3 has 13 residues. V lost 8 bases and J lost 9; bases outside the gene matches: 4. Looked up from germline, CDR1 is MNHNY and CDR2 is SVGAGI (reference sequence). For the CDR3, the DNA is TGTGCCAGCCGGGACAGGGGCCCTTCACCCCTCCACTTT. It codes for CASRDRGPSPLHF.

This chain links TRBV7-8 with TRBJ1-6; D not certain. CDR1 and CDR2 (germline): SGHVS, FQNEAQ. The CDR3 length is 15 residues. V was cut by 4 bases and J by 8 bases, with 15 bases left in between. The CDR3 here is CASSSLNGAYSPLHF. In nucleotides, the CDR3 is TGTGCCAGCAGCTCCCTGAACGGAGCCTATTCACCCCTCCACTTT.

The rearrangement joins TRBV30 to TRBJ2-5, with TRBD2 matching over 7 bases. J gave up 1 base and V 1 base, and 6 bases lay outside the gene matches. There are 15 residues in the CDR3. CDR1 and CDR2 (germline): GTSNPN, SVGIG (reference sequence). The CDR3 bases are TGTGCCTGGAGTGGCGGGGGACGCAGCCAAGAGACCCAGTACTTC. Translating gives CAWSGGGRSQETQYF.

This chain connects TRBV12-3 or TRBV12-4 to TRBJ2-7; D call uncertain. Trimming took off 5 bases at V and 2 bases at J, with 4 bases between the two ends. The CDR3 totals 11 residues. The CDR3 nucleotides are TGTGCCAGCAGTCCGGCCTACGAGCAGTACTTC. Translated, it gives CASSPAYEQYF.

V usage is TRBV18 and J usage is TRBJ2-7, with 12 positions matching TRBD1. With 6 bases clipped from V and 2 bases from J, the junction kept 11 bases outside the gene matches. Germline V CDR1 and CDR2: KGHSH, LQKENI. CDR3 length: 17 amino acids. Written as DNA, the CDR3 is TGTGCCAGCTCCTGGGGGGGACAGGGGGCGAGGACCTACGAGCAGTACTTC. The encoded protein is CASSWGGQGARTYEQYF.

The chain is built from TRBV19 and TRBJ2-3; D gene unclear. Germline CDR1 reads LNHDA; CDR2 reads SQIVND (reference sequence). The CDR3 extends over 13 amino acids. Trimming pared 9 bases from V and 5 bases from J, leaving 15 bases between. The CDR3 reads CASRDSPGDTQYF. The DNA of the CDR3 is TGTGCCAGCCGCGACTCACCGGGAGATACGCAGTATTTT. Full variable domain (rest looked up from reference TRBV19 and TRBJ2-3): DGGITQSPKYLFRKEGQNVTLSCEQNLNHDAMYWYRQDPGQGLRLIYYSQIVNDFQKGDIAEGYSVSREKKESFPLTVTSAQKNPTAFYLCASRDSPGDTQYFGPGTRLTVL.

This chain uses TRBV7-9 with TRBJ2-2; 9 bases line up with TRBD1. Germline loops: CDR1 SEHNR, CDR2 FQNEAQ (reference sequence). V trimming: 3 bases; J trimming: 2 bases; junction bases outside the gene matches: 4. The CDR3 contains 16 residues. In DNA form, the CDR3 reads TGTGCCAGCAGCTTGGGGACAGGGATCAACACCGGGGAGCTGTTTTTT. The encoded protein is CASSLGTGINTGELFF.

V gene TRBV7-8 combines with J gene TRBJ2-7; 9 positions match TRBD2. With V trimmed by 1 base and J by 7 bases, 8 bases remained unmatched. Per germline, CDR1 SGHVS and CDR2 FQNEAQ. This CDR3 region has 15 residues. This CDR3 reads CASSLEGLALGEQYF. As DNA, the CDR3 is TGTGCCAGCAGCTTAGAGGGACTAGCACTCGGGGAGCAGTACTTC.

The chain employs TRBV7-3 and TRBJ2-7; D possibly corresponds to TRBD1 (6 bases). V lost 4 bases and J lost 6, with 13 bases in between. The CDR3 totals 13 residues. The germline CDR1 and CDR2 sequences are SGHTA and FQGTGA. The CDR3 sequence: CASSWVQGGEQYF. CDR3 DNA sequence: TGTGCCAGCAGCTGGGTACAGGGTGGCGAGCAGTACTTC.

The genes are TRBV5-4 and TRBJ2-7; 8 nucleotides match TRBD2. J gave up 3 bases and V 4 bases, and 12 bases lay outside the gene matches. This CDR3 comprises 16 residues. Germline V lookup: CDR1 SGHNT, CDR2 YYREEE (reference sequence). The CDR3 nucleotides read TGTGCCAGCAGCACCACATTAAGCGGGAGAGGCTACGAGCAGTACTTC. As protein: CASSTTLSGRGYEQYF. Based on the CDR3 plus reference TRBV5-4 and TRBJ2-7, the full variable domain is ETGVTQSPTHLIKTRGQQVTLRCSSQSGHNTVSWYQQALGQGPQFIFQYYREEENGRGNFPPRFSGLQFPNYSSELNVNALELDDSALYLCASSTTLSGRGYEQYFGPGTRLTVT.

The chain combines TRBV18 with TRBJ1-2; 10 bases are shared with TRBD1. Germline V gene data show CDR1 as KGHSH and CDR2 as LQKENI. CDR3 length equals 15 residues. V gave up 3 bases and J gave up 4 bases; unmatched junction bases: 5. The CDR3, as DNA: TGTGCCAGCTCACCGACAGGGGGCCTCGGCTATGGCTACACCTTC. Protein: CASSPTGGLGYGYTF.

The rearrangement links TRBV5-4 to TRBJ1-2; no clear D. The CDR3 extends over 16 amino acids. Germline values: CDR1 SGHNT, CDR2 YYREEE (reference sequence). Trimming took 3 bases from V and 1 from J, leaving 16 bases between them. The CDR3 bases are TGTGCCAGCAGCTCCCCGGGCCTCGGGATTAACTATGGCTACACCTTC. Translating gives CASSSPGLGINYGYTF.

This clone has more than one count but fewer than ten. The chain is built from TRBV28 and TRBJ2-7; D may be TRBD2 (6 bases). The germline CDR1 and CDR2 sequences are MDHEN and SYDVKM. V was trimmed by 5 bases and J by 6 bases, leaving 20 bases between them. The CDR3 runs to 15 residues. The CDR3 DNA is TGTGCCAGCAGTGAAATTAGCGGAGGGAGATCCGAGCAGTACTTC. Its protein is CASSEISGGRSEQYF.

This clone appeared once. The chain combines TRBV14 with TRBJ2-5; a weak D match, TRBD2 (5 bases). CDR1 and CDR2 (germline): SGHDN, FVKESK. Trimming took off 4 bases at V and 2 bases at J, with 11 bases between the two ends. This CDR3 region has 14 residues. The CDR3 region is CASSLLPGQETQYF. The CDR3 DNA follows: TGTGCCAGCAGCCTGCTACCGGGACAAGAGACCCAGTACTTC.